Following are 27 T cell receptor beta chains from one sample sequenced in a study of blood T cell repertoires in COVID-19. The assay was immunoSEQ multiplex PCR, and TCRdb's table has in-frame clones only and misses some. Here the sample spans some 46,000 clones, approximately 89% being singletons. The specimen was peripheral blood. The source is a man over 45 with acute or convalescent COVID-19.

This chain connects TRBV2 to TRBJ2-3; D perhaps matches TRBD2 (7 bases). CDR1 is SNHLY, CDR2 FYNNEI, per germline. CDR3 length: 14 residues. V was cut by 7 bases and J by 4 bases, with 15 bases left in between. The CDR3 protein is CASTPGGRPDTQYF. The CDR3 DNA sequence: TGTGCCAGCACACCCGGGGGGCGACCAGATACGCAGTATTTT. Complete variable domain (other parts from reference TRBV2 and TRBJ2-3): EPEVTQTPSHQVTQMGQEVILRCVPISNHLYFYWYRQILGQKVEFLVSFYNNEISEKSEIFDDQFSVERPDGSNFTLKIRSTKLEDSAMYFCASTPGGRPDTQYFGPGTRLTVL.

This chain links TRBV6-5 with TRBJ1-2, with 7 bases aligning to TRBD1. In germline, CDR1 is MNHEY, CDR2 SVGAGI. Trimming cost V 11 bases and J 8 bases; bases outside gene matches: 11. This CDR3 is 12 amino acids long. CDR3 nucleotides: TGTGCCGGGCAGAGGGGGCGAGAGGGCTACACCTTC. This sequence encodes CAGQRGREGYTF.

This clone was seen more than once but under ten times. The V and J genes are TRBV28 and TRBJ2-1; a possible D gene is TRBD1 (6 bases). Germline lookup yields CDR1 MDHEN and CDR2 SYDVKM. CDR3 length equals 14 residues. The CDR3 DNA reads as TGTGCAGTCGTGGGGGACATAGGAATAAATGAGCAGTTCTTC. Translated: CAVVGDIGINEQFF. Filled out from reference TRBV28 and TRBJ2-1, the complete variable domain reads DVKVTQSSRYLVKRTGEKVFLECVQDMDHENMFWYRQDPGLGLRLIYFSYDVKMKEKGDIPEGYSVSREKKERFSLILESASTNQTSMYLCAVVGDIGINEQFFGPGTRLTVL.

This clone came up once. V and J are TRBV13 and TRBJ2-3, with D possibly TRBD2 on 5 matching bases. The length of the CDR3 is 15 residues. Trimming shortened V by 6 bases and J by 2 bases, and 15 bases separated the two germline ends. CDR1 and CDR2 from the germline V gene are PRHDT and FYEKMQ (reference sequence). This CDR3 reads CASSPTGRLTDTQYF. The CDR3 DNA is TGTGCCAGCAGTCCGACGGGGAGACTCACAGATACGCAGTATTTT.

This chain links TRBV6-6 with TRBJ2-5, with 10 bases identical to TRBD1. CDR3 length: 15 residues. The V segment lost 2 bases and the J segment 3 bases; nucleotides outside the gene matches: 3. Germline V CDR1 and CDR2: MNHNY, SVGAGI (reference sequence). CDR3 in amino acids: CASSYGGTGEETQYF. CDR3 bases: TGTGCCAGCAGTTACGGTGGGACAGGGGAAGAGACCCAGTACTTC.

V and J are TRBV24-1 and TRBJ2-1; 8 nucleotides align to TRBD2. This CDR3 is built from 17 residues. The germline CDR1 and CDR2 sequences are KGHDR and SFDVKD. V shed 3 bases and J 6 bases; nucleotides not matched to a gene: 12. The CDR3 here is CATSDPARGSGSNEQFF. For the CDR3, the DNA is TGTGCCACCAGTGATCCCGCCCGGGGAAGCGGGAGCAATGAGCAGTTCTTC.

The chain's CDR3 is CATQGENTEAFF. CDR3 nucleotide sequence: TGTGCCACCCAGGGGGAGAACACTGAAGCTTTCTTT. The genes are TRBV7-2 and TRBJ1-1, with TRBD1 identical over 7 bases. CDR3 length: 12 amino acids. Germline assignment: CDR1 SGHTA and CDR2 FQGNSA. Losses at the gene ends were 10 bases for V and 1 base for J; bases not matched to a gene: 3.

The rearrangement uses TRBV7-9 and TRBJ2-7; the D gene is possibly TRBD1 (6 bases). Trimming cost V 5 bases and J 3 bases, with 23 bases left between them. CDR1 is SEHNR and CDR2 is FQNEAQ in the germline V gene (reference sequence). The CDR3 is made up of 17 amino acids. The CDR3 region has the DNA TGTGCCAGCAGCCCCACCTCCCTTACAGGGTCTTTCTACGAGCAGTACTTC. This gives the protein CASSPTSLTGSFYEQYF.

V is TRBV6-5 and J is TRBJ2-1, with 9 positions matching TRBD1. CDR1 MNHEY and CDR2 SVGAGI come from the germline V gene. With V trimmed by 5 bases and J by 12 bases, 8 bases remained unmatched. The CDR3 has 13 amino acids. The CDR3, as DNA: TGTGCCAGCAGTCCTAACCCGGGACAGGGGCAGTTCTTC. The encoded protein is CASSPNPGQGQFF.

The chain links TRBV19 to TRBJ2-7; D might be TRBD2 (7 bases). Per the germline V gene, CDR1 is LNHDA and CDR2 is SQIVND (reference sequence). The CDR3 is made up of 14 amino acids. The ends were cut back, 10 bases at V and 2 bases at J, with 18 bases in the middle. The CDR3 is CATARGGGPYEQYF. The CDR3 coding sequence is TGTGCCACCGCAAGGGGGGGAGGCCCCTACGAGCAGTACTTC.

The chain joins TRBV30 to TRBJ2-1; possible D gene TRBD2, 6 bases. The ends were cut back, 1 base at V and 0 bases at J, with 16 bases in the middle. From germline, CDR1 is GTSNPN and CDR2 SVGIG (reference sequence). The CDR3 is made up of 17 amino acids. CDR3 sequence reads: CAWSGGSSAPSYNEQFF. The CDR3 nucleotides read TGTGCCTGGAGTGGCGGTTCTAGCGCCCCCTCCTACAATGAGCAGTTCTTC.

This rearrangement joins TRBV19 to TRBJ1-2; maybe TRBD1 (5 bases). With 6 bases removed from V and 4 bases from J, the gap between germline ends came to 9 bases. The CDR3 is made up of 12 amino acids. Germline V gene sequence: CDR1 LNHDA, CDR2 SQIVND (reference sequence). The CDR3 region has the DNA TGTGCCAGTAGCGATAGGGGCTATGGCTACACCTTC. This sequence encodes CASSDRGYGYTF.

The chain has TRBV5-1 and TRBJ1-2; 8 bases fit TRBD1. Germline V gene lookup returns CDR1 SGHRS and CDR2 YFSETQ. This CDR3 region has 14 residues. The V gene end was trimmed by 3 bases and the J gene end by 8 bases; junction bases not matched to a gene: 9. CDR3 sequence reads: CASSSGTGSEGYTF. The CDR3 region has the DNA TGCGCCAGCAGCTCGGGGACAGGATCGGAAGGCTACACCTTC.

V gene TRBV6-5 combines with J gene TRBJ1-5, with 7 bases lining up with TRBD1. The ends lost 5 bases at V and 4 bases at J; junction bases unmatched: 2. There are 13 residues in the CDR3. Germline loops: CDR1 MNHEY, CDR2 SVGAGI. The CDR3: CASSLGQNQPQHF. The CDR3 region has the DNA TGTGCCAGCAGTCTGGGACAGAATCAGCCCCAGCATTTT.

The rearrangement joins TRBV9 to TRBJ2-7; 8 nucleotides agree with TRBD1. The CDR3 is made up of 16 amino acids. Losses at the gene ends were 2 bases for V and 0 bases for J; bases not matched to a gene: 7. Germline V CDR1 and CDR2: SGDLS, YYNGEE. The CDR3 is CASSVAGQAGSYEQYF. The CDR3 nucleotides read TGTGCCAGCAGCGTTGCGGGACAGGCCGGCTCCTACGAGCAGTACTTC.

This CDR3 is CASSQAEGTDEKLFF. CDR3 DNA: TGTGCCAGCAGCCAAGCGGAGGGAACGGATGAAAAACTGTTTTTT. The rearrangement joins TRBV4-2 to TRBJ1-4; D is uncertain. Between the trimmed V and J ends, which lost 1 base and 6 bases, there was a span of 12 bases. Germline-derived CDR1 and CDR2 are LGHNA and YNFKEQ. CDR3 size: 15 residues.

The chain combines TRBV10-2 with TRBJ2-6, with D unclear. The germline CDR1 and CDR2 sequences are WSHSY and SAAADI. The germline V and J ends were trimmed by 8 bases and 0 bases, with 8 bases remaining between them. The CDR3 spans 14 residues. CDR3 DNA sequence: TGCGCCAGCGGCCGCAGCTCTGGGGCCAACGTCCTGACTTTC. This encodes CASGRSSGANVLTF.

This chain connects TRBV18 to TRBJ2-3; D perhaps matches TRBD2 (5 bases). Germline CDR1 KGHSH, CDR2 LQKENI. CDR3 length equals 15 residues. Trimming stripped 6 bases from V and 1 base from J, with 14 bases between. The CDR3 loop reads CASSQQGSGTDTQYF. CDR3 sequence (DNA): TGTGCCAGCTCCCAGCAAGGTAGCGGCACAGATACGCAGTATTTT.

DNA of the CDR3: TGTGCCAGCAGCCAAGCTTACTTGACCGGGACAGGCTCCTACGAGCAGTACTTC. Translation gives CASSQAYLTGTGSYEQYF. This rearrangement joins TRBV4-2 to TRBJ2-7; 8 nucleotides agree with TRBD1. The germline gives CDR1 LGHNA, CDR2 YNFKEQ. There are 18 residues in the CDR3. V was pared by 1 base and J by 0 bases, with 11 bases of the junction left unmatched.

The V gene is TRBV19, the J gene TRBJ2-2, with TRBD1 matching 10 bases. J gave up 8 bases and V 6 bases, and 6 bases lay outside the gene matches. The CDR3 runs to 14 residues. CDR1 is LNHDA and CDR2 is SQIVND in the germline V gene (reference sequence). The CDR3 DNA follows: TGTGCCAGTAGCCCGGGACAGGGGACAGGGGAGCTGTTTTTT. This translates into CASSPGQGTGELFF. Supplemented by reference TRBV19 and TRBJ2-2, the full variable domain reads DGGITQSPKYLFRKEGQNVTLSCEQNLNHDAMYWYRQDPGQGLRLIYYSQIVNDFQKGDIAEGYSVSREKKESFPLTVTSAQKNPTAFYLCASSPGQGTGELFFGEGSRLTVL.

The rearrangement links TRBV2 to TRBJ1-5, with TRBD1 identical over 7 bases. The CDR3 runs to 15 residues. The V gene end was trimmed by 5 bases and the J gene end by 2 bases; junction bases not matched to a gene: 6. Germline-derived CDR1 and CDR2 are SNHLY and FYNNEI. CDR3: CASSNRQGGNQPQHF. CDR3 sequence (DNA): TGTGCCAGCAGTAACCGACAGGGCGGCAATCAGCCCCAGCATTTT.

V and J are TRBV7-2 and TRBJ2-5, with D perhaps TRBD2 (7 bases). Trimming took 3 bases from V and 4 from J, leaving 12 bases between them. The CDR3 spans 14 residues. Germline V gives CDR1 SGHTA, CDR2 FQGNSA. CDR3 bases: TGTGCCAGCAGCTTGGGGGGGGGCCGAGAGACCCAGTACTTC. It specifies CASSLGGGRETQYF.

The chain uses TRBV7-2 and TRBJ2-7, with 7 bases lining up with TRBD1. Germline CDR1 is SGHTA and CDR2 is FQGNSA. The CDR3 consists of 12 residues. J gave up 4 bases and V 4 bases, and 1 base lay outside the gene matches. CDR3 sequence (DNA): TGTGCCAGCAGCTGGGGACAGTACGAGCAGTACTTC. Its translation is CASSWGQYEQYF.

The table lists this clone with a few counts. The chain employs TRBV12-5 and TRBJ1-4; D is unresolved. CDR1 is LGHNT and CDR2 is FRNRAP in the germline V gene. V gave up 8 bases and J gave up 7 bases, with 5 bases separating them. This CDR3 region has 10 residues. The CDR3 DNA is TGTGCTAGTTATGTTGAAAAACTGTTTTTT. The encoded protein is CASYVEKLFF.

This chain links TRBV2 with TRBJ2-1, with no clear D. This CDR3 is built from 14 residues. With 2 bases removed from V and 0 bases from J, the gap between germline ends came to 5 bases. Germline CDR1 SNHLY, CDR2 FYNNEI. CDR3 coding DNA: TGTGCCAGCAGTGAACAGATCTCCTACAATGAGCAGTTCTTC. Protein: CASSEQISYNEQFF.

CDR3 sequence (DNA): TGTGCCAGCAGACGGGAGACCGGGGAGCTGTTTTTT. Translation gives CASRRETGELFF. V is TRBV2 and J is TRBJ2-2, with D perhaps TRBD2 (6 bases). V was trimmed by 6 bases and J by 5 bases, leaving 7 bases between them. Germline lookup yields CDR1 SNHLY and CDR2 FYNNEI. The CDR3 loop spans 12 amino acids.

The chain employs TRBV25-1 and TRBJ1-4; 9 bases are a match to TRBD1. The CDR3 has 15 amino acids. Germline V gives CDR1 MGHDK, CDR2 SYGVNS. V shed 3 bases and J 7 bases; nucleotides not matched to a gene: 6. CDR3 amino acids: CASSDRRTGVEKLFF. The CDR3 DNA sequence: TGTGCCAGCAGTGATAGGAGGACAGGGGTTGAAAAACTGTTTTTT.